Sequencing of this TCR beta chain was carried out in a study of T cells in Graves' hyperthyroidism and ophthalmopathy (dated by TCRdb to between 2018 and 2021). Context from the whole study: Peripheral blood was collected at initial diagnosis, before any treatment. TCR V-J signatures able to tell the groups apart were searched for in a discovery cohort of more than 90 patients, of whom more than 40 had Graves' ophthalmopathy and roughly 57 had stable Graves' hyperthyroidism. Whether ophthalmopathy could be predicted prospectively was tested in an independent validation cohort made up of some 20 hyperthyroidism patients plus 17 patients who later progressed to ophthalmopathy. For training and testing, the 100 or so patients in the discovery cohort were randomly divided in a 7:3 ratio. The study also compared thyroid tissue and blood T-cell repertoires from a handful of Graves' hyperthyroidism patients. After blood sampling, hyperthyroidism patients were treated with methimazole at a starting dose of 30 mg daily, and ophthalmopathy patients were treated with high-dose intravenous methylprednisolone. TCR Vbeta CDR3 sequencing of fewer than 150 peripheral blood samples (fewer than 45 ophthalmopathy, 75 hyperthyroidism and roughly 17 progressor patients) is reported in the paper. Summary of the overall study and its limitations: A 13 V-J signature model separated ophthalmopathy from stable hyperthyroidism, with around 90% sensitivity and 81% to 82% specificity in cross-validation and 80%/75% in testing. Sample size was not statistically predetermined, and investigators were not blinded to group allocation. Most expanded thyroid clonotypes (frequency above 0.001) were also detected in blood, suggesting blood repertoires may reflect thyroid immune responses. In validation, progression to ophthalmopathy was predicted by the model with 65% to 71% sensitivity and 72% to 85% specificity, a median of around 5.9 months before onset.

As concerns this clonotype: Its antigen target is currently unknown. Germline and junction disagree at one end, which may indicate a read error.

The TCR beta CDR3 regions were amplified from RNA transcripts. A first-round RT-PCR of the TCR CDR3 used the HTBI primer set with the Qiagen OneStep RT-PCR kit. A second multiplex PCR round built the libraries, followed by size selection and purification. Paired-end sequencing of the libraries was performed with 100 bp reads on an Illumina HiSeq2000. Per the original workflow: Raw data were processed with SOAPnuke, discarding reads with adapters, uncalled bases, mean Phred below 15, or no exact constant-primer or identifier match. High-quality paired reads were merged using COPE v1.2.5, and each unique nucleotide sequence was defined as a clonotype. MiTCR v1.1 was used to align the clonotypes against IMGT TRBV, TRBD and TRBJ reference segments. Only V-J combinations with frequency above 0.0001, covering about 99% of repertoires, were analysed. The TCS score was defined as F50 (clonal expansion) divided by E x V (chaos), with BLOSUM62-based TCRdist calculated between CDR3 peptides within each V-J. Welch's t-statistics and random forest reduced 450 to 600 V-J features to roughly 13, which were used in a naive Bayes classifier (R e1071). TCRdb reanalyzed the raw reads on its own, using fastp at Q25 for trimming and MiXCR for clone calling, and kept in-frame beta chains. For every CDR3 protein sequence, its rows merge into one entry that carries the most common genes and DNA. Clone size and V and J calls follow TCRdb, not the original study. This sample gives fewer than 650,000 distinct CDR3 sequences in total; 14% of them show up just once. The top ten clonotypes cover approximately 15% of the sample.

CDR1 and CDR2 were assigned from the germline V gene as SGHTA and FQGNSA. The CDR3 holds 14 amino acids from the cysteine to the phenylalanine. The kept DNA is CDR3 alone, 42 bases in frame from the first base. Stable Graves' hyperthyroidism was defined as the absence of progression to ophthalmopathy over 18 months of follow-up. Hyperthyroidism patients were newly diagnosed, with disease duration under 2 months, and aged 18 to 65 years. Patients with uncontrolled infections, other autoimmune diseases, pregnancy or lactation were excluded. Clinical symptoms, serum thyroxine and TRAb, thyroid ultrasound, and orbital computed tomography formed the basis for the diagnoses. PBMCs were separated from roughly 10 ml of fresh peripheral blood using Ficoll-Paque density gradient centrifugation. Total RNA was extracted using Trizol reagent, and RNA quality was assessed on an Agilent 2100 Bioanalyzer.

The sequenced material came from blood. The receptor was derived from a woman in her thirties or forties with Graves' hyperthyroidism. The rearrangement combines TRBV7-2 with TRBJ1-3; 9 bases in the junction line up with TRBD1. The DNA reads as follows: TGTGCCAGCAGCTCCGGACAGGGGTTAAACACCATATGTTTT. Translation gives CASSSGQGLNTICF.